This TCR beta chain was recovered during a study of blood T cells in healthy people across ages. Study conclusions and caveats: Comparison with aged donors showed that long-lived donors had more naive CD4+ cells and higher diversity.

In regard to this clonotype: Its antigen is not identified.

Germline V gene lookup returns CDR1 SGHTA and CDR2 FQGNSA. This CDR3 contains 15 residues. With 5 bases removed from V and 0 bases from J, the gap between germline ends came to 11 bases. Then a second PCR, running roughly 7 to 11 cycles, was carried out with a sample-barcoded 5' primer and a J-beta primer mix. TCRdb itself ran the 5' RACE reads through MiXCR, one entry per CDR3 protein. The repertoire holds approximately 2,000,000 distinct CDR3 sequences, with more than 35% as singletons. The sequence derives from a human donor in good health. The source material was blood. The chain employs TRBV7-2 and TRBJ2-1; D uncertain. CDR3 loop: CASSPWFSSYNEQFF. Here the CDR3 DNA reads TGTGCCAGCAGCCCATGGTTCAGCTCCTACAATGAGCAGTTCTTC. The variable domain in full, with the rest retrieved from reference TRBV7-2 and TRBJ2-1, is GAGVSQSPSNKVTEKGKDVELRCDPISGHTALYWYRQSLGQGLEFLIYFQGNSAPDKSGLPSDRFSAERTGGSVSTLTIQRTQQEDSAVYLCASSPWFSSYNEQFFGPGTRLTVL.